The next 18 T cell receptor beta chains were all read from a single sample in a study of CD8+ T cells in alopecia areata. Extraction of RNA preceded its reverse transcription into cDNA, which served as the sequencing template. Sequencing used immunoSEQ multiplex PCR; TCRdb keeps in-frame clones, though not all of them. The table includes around 140,000 clones, around 49% detected once. The material sequenced was CD4+ T cells sorted from blood, taken at week 0. Source of these receptors: a human donor with alopecia areata.

V gene TRBV6-5 combines with J gene TRBJ2-5; 8 bases map to TRBD2. CDR1 MNHEY and CDR2 SVGAGI come from the germline V gene. The V segment lost 0 bases and the J segment 4 bases; nucleotides outside the gene matches: 7. There are 16 residues in the CDR3. CDR3 DNA: TGTGCCAGCAGTTACTCGAACGGGAGGGTCCGAGAGACCCAGTACTTC. Translation gives CASSYSNGRVRETQYF.

This clone was seen a few times. The chain couples TRBV5-6 to TRBJ2-1; TRBD2 matches 9 bases. CDR3 length: 16 amino acids. J lost 4 bases, V lost 6 bases, and 11 bases had no gene match. Germline V gene data show CDR1 as SGHDT and CDR2 as YYEEEE. The CDR3 DNA sequence: TGTGCCAGCACAGTAGCGGGAGCCACGGGGTACAATGAGCAGTTCTTC. This codes for CASTVAGATGYNEQFF.

This clone was counted once. J is TRBJ1-1 and V is TRBV30; D remains ambiguous. The CDR3 spans 12 residues. With 3 bases removed from V and 0 bases from J, the gap between germline ends came to 5 bases. Germline assignment: CDR1 GTSNPN and CDR2 SVGIG (reference sequence). The CDR3, as DNA: TGTGCCTGGAGCCCGATGAACACTGAAGCTTTCTTT. Its protein is CAWSPMNTEAFF.

V usage is TRBV29-1 and J usage is TRBJ1-1, with D uncertain. The CDR3 runs 13 residues. V lost 4 bases, J lost 1 base, and 10 bases lay in between. Germline V gene lookup returns CDR1 SQVTM and CDR2 ANQGSEA. CDR3 loop: CSVVVTPNTEAFF. CDR3 DNA sequence: TGCAGCGTTGTTGTAACTCCGAACACTGAAGCTTTCTTT.

The table lists this clone with a few counts. The chain recombines TRBV30 with TRBJ2-5; D is uncertain. In germline, CDR1 is GTSNPN, CDR2 SVGIG (reference sequence). V lost 5 bases and J lost 4, with 8 bases in between. The CDR3 is 11 amino acids. The CDR3 DNA follows: TGTGCCTGGTCCACCCGAGAGACCCAGTACTTC. It yields the protein CAWSTRETQYF. Full variable domain (rest looked up from reference TRBV30 and TRBJ2-5): SQTIHQWPATLVQPVGSPLSLECTVEGTSNPNLYWYRQAAGRGLQLLFYSVGIGQISSEVPQNLSASRPQDRQFILSSKKLLLSDSGFYLCAWSTRETQYFGPGTRLLVL.

The chain joins TRBV29-1 to TRBJ1-1; weak D call: TRBD1 (5 bases). The germline CDR1 and CDR2 sequences are SQVTM and ANQGSEA. The CDR3 loop spans 13 amino acids. Trimming stripped 2 bases from V and 2 bases from J, with 9 bases between. CDR3 nucleotide sequence: TGCAGCGTTGAATCGTGGGACAACACTGAAGCTTTCTTT. Its protein is CSVESWDNTEAFF.

The V and J genes are TRBV30 and TRBJ2-3; the match to TRBD2 covers 7 bases. CDR1 GTSNPN and CDR2 SVGIG come from the germline V gene (reference sequence). V shed 8 bases, J shed 4 bases, and the junction held 12 bases outside the gene matches. This CDR3 contains 14 residues. This CDR3 reads CAGSPGTNADTQYF. The CDR3, as DNA: TGTGCCGGATCCCCCGGGACTAACGCAGATACGCAGTATTTT.

This chain uses TRBV4-1 with TRBJ2-5, with D perhaps matching TRBD1 or TRBD2 (5 bases each). The CDR3 is 16 residues long. The V and J ends lost 2 bases and 1 base respectively, with 14 bases between them. The germline V gene encodes CDR1 MGHRA and CDR2 YSYEKL. The chain's CDR3 is CASSQTGAAPQETQYF. CDR3 DNA sequence: TGCGCCAGCAGCCAAACCGGGGCCGCCCCCCAAGAGACCCAGTACTTC.

This clone has a count of ten or more. The rearrangement uses TRBV7-9 and TRBJ2-7; TRBD2 matches at 7 bases. The CDR3 loop spans 15 amino acids. In germline, CDR1 is SEHNR, CDR2 FQNEAQ (reference sequence). V was clipped by 3 bases and J by 6 bases; unmatched bases: 11. DNA for the CDR3: TGTGCCAGCAGCTTCTCGAGCGGGATACCCTCCGAGCAGTACTTC. This translates into CASSFSSGIPSEQYF.

This clone was counted only a few times. The chain is built from TRBV30 and TRBJ2-3; D is possibly TRBD2 (6 bases). The CDR3 is made up of 14 amino acids. Trimming took 5 bases from V and 4 from J, leaving 16 bases between them. Germline V gene sequence: CDR1 GTSNPN, CDR2 SVGIG (reference sequence). CDR3 nucleotides: TGTGCCTGGGCCGGGACTCAATGGTCAGATACGCAGTATTTT. This encodes CAWAGTQWSDTQYF. Looking up the rest from reference TRBV30 and TRBJ2-3 gives the full variable domain: SQTIHQWPATLVQPVGSPLSLECTVEGTSNPNLYWYRQAAGRGLQLLFYSVGIGQISSEVPQNLSASRPQDRQFILSSKKLLLSDSGFYLCAWAGTQWSDTQYFGPGTRLTVL.

The chain couples TRBV29-1 to TRBJ1-4, with 10 bases matching TRBD1. V was clipped by 4 bases and J by 8 bases; unmatched bases: 7. CDR1 is SQVTM and CDR2 is ANQGSEA in the germline V gene. This CDR3 spans 14 amino acids. CDR3 protein: CSVALGQGREKLFF. CDR3 in DNA: TGCAGCGTTGCCCTGGGACAGGGGAGGGAAAAACTGTTTTTT.

V usage is TRBV30 and J usage is TRBJ2-5; 8 bases map to TRBD1. This CDR3 has 15 amino acids. With V trimmed by 3 bases and J by 6 bases, 12 bases remained unmatched. Germline CDR1 reads GTSNPN; CDR2 reads SVGIG (reference sequence). The CDR3 bases are TGTGCCTGGAGGTCACGACAGGGGTCTCTGAAGACCCAGTACTTC. Translated: CAWRSRQGSLKTQYF.

This sequence joins TRBV5-4 and TRBJ2-1, with D possibly being TRBD2 (6 bases). Germline values: CDR1 SGHNT, CDR2 YYREEE (reference sequence). CDR3 length: 15 amino acids. Trimming shortened V by 4 bases and J by 1 base, and 12 bases separated the two germline ends. This CDR3 is CASSATGLSYNEQFF. The CDR3, as DNA: TGTGCCAGCAGCGCAACGGGACTGTCCTACAATGAGCAGTTCTTC.

This chain links TRBV30 with TRBJ2-6, with D hard to call. The CDR3 covers 15 residues. Germline values: CDR1 GTSNPN, CDR2 SVGIG (reference sequence). V shed 1 base and J shed 2 bases, with 9 bases lying between them. CDR3 amino acids: CAWSALGAGANVLTF. CDR3 in DNA: TGTGCCTGGAGTGCCTTGGGCGCTGGGGCCAACGTCCTGACTTTC.

J is TRBJ2-7 and V is TRBV5-1; 9 bases are shared with TRBD2. Trimming at V came to 0 bases and at J to 5 bases, leaving 9 bases not matched to a gene. CDR3 length equals 16 residues. Germline CDR1 SGHRS, CDR2 YFSETQ. CDR3 in DNA: TGCGCCAGCAGCTTGGGAACTTGGAGCGGGAGGAACGAGCAGTACTTC. This codes for CASSLGTWSGRNEQYF.

V is TRBV9 and J is TRBJ1-1; perhaps TRBD1 as D (5 bases). V lost 4 bases and J lost 7, with 14 bases in between. Looked up from germline, CDR1 is SGDLS and CDR2 is YYNGEE. The CDR3 length is 13 residues. The CDR3 DNA reads as TGTGCCAGCAGCCGGGGACCGCGCCTTGAAGCTTTCTTT. Translation: CASSRGPRLEAFF.

This chain links TRBV19 with TRBJ1-5; weak D call: TRBD1 (5 bases). The CDR3 has 16 residues. In germline, CDR1 is LNHDA, CDR2 SQIVND (reference sequence). Trimming took off 5 bases at V and 0 bases at J, with 14 bases between the two ends. CDR3 nucleotides: TGTGCCAGTAGTCCCCGACGGGGGAATAGCAATCAGCCCCAGCATTTT. Its protein is CASSPRRGNSNQPQHF.

This clone was recorded a few times. V usage is TRBV28 and J usage is TRBJ1-2, with D unclear. The CDR3 is made up of 13 amino acids. CDR1 is MDHEN, CDR2 SYDVKM, per germline. Trimming stripped 5 bases from V and 8 bases from J, with 15 bases between. CDR3 coding DNA: TGTGCCAGCAGTGGATCCTCTAGACACGGCTACACCTTC. Residues: CASSGSSRHGYTF.